These 5 T cell receptor beta chains came from one sample sequenced in a study of vaccination and CD4 T cells after COVID-19. The Oncomine TCR Beta short-read assay sequenced DNA from cultured CD4+ T cells. TCRdb reprocessed the PCR reads via MiXCR and lists one record per CDR3 protein. The sample yields 10,000 to 15,000 distinct CDR3 sequences, more than 40% seen once. These TCRs are of unknown antigen specificity. Treatment in this sample: roughly 10-day PBMC culture with coronavirus spike peptide pools or control peptides (ViraFEST assay). The sequenced sample consisted of CD4+ T cells from blood, cultured in vitro. These receptors all stem from a human donor who had recovered from COVID-19.

V gene TRBV30 combines with J gene TRBJ2-2, with 7 bases lining up with TRBD1. This CDR3 is 13 amino acids long. The V gene's germline CDR1 is GTSNPN and CDR2 SVGIG (reference sequence). V shed 4 bases, J shed 7 bases, and the junction held 6 bases outside the gene matches. CDR3 sequence (DNA): TGTGCCTGGATCAGGGGGTGTCACGGGGAGCTGTTTTTT. Translation: CAWIRGCHGELFF.

This chain uses TRBV10-3 with TRBJ1-2; D possibly corresponds to TRBD1 (6 bases). With 11 bases removed from V and 8 bases from J, the gap between germline ends came to 15 bases. Per the germline V gene, CDR1 is ENHRY and CDR2 is SYGVKD. This CDR3 has 11 amino acids. CDR3 protein: CASTGIGGYTF. The CDR3 nucleotides are TGTGCCTCCACAGGGATAGGAGGCTACACCTTC.

This clonotype was seen a handful of times. The chain carries TRBV11-3 and TRBJ2-1; D is tentatively TRBD1 or TRBD2 (6 bases each). This CDR3 region has 17 residues. The germline CDR1 and CDR2 sequences are SGHNT and YENEEA. V lost 1 base and J lost 6, with 19 bases in between. The CDR3: CASSLGEGGRLLNEQFF. CDR3 nucleotides: TGTGCCAGCAGCTTAGGTGAGGGGGGTCGACTACTCAATGAGCAGTTCTTC. Looking up the rest from reference TRBV11-3 and TRBJ2-1 gives the full variable domain: EAGVVQSPRYKIIEKKQPVAFWCNPISGHNTLYWYLQNLGQGPELLIRYENEEAVDDSQLPKDRFSAERLKGVDSTLKIQPAELGDSAVYLCASSLGEGGRLLNEQFFGPGTRLTVL.

This clonotype was seen a few times. The chain combines TRBV7-9 with TRBJ1-2; 8 bases are shared with TRBD1. Germline CDR1 reads SEHNR; CDR2 reads FQNEAQ (reference sequence). The CDR3 is 13 residues long. V trimming: 5 bases; J trimming: 8 bases; junction bases outside the gene matches: 7. In DNA, the CDR3 is TGTGCCAGCAGCCCAGGACAGGGTTACGGCTACACCTTC. Amino acid sequence: CASSPGQGYGYTF.

This clonotype was observed a few times. The rearrangement uses TRBV7-9 and TRBJ1-5, with D perhaps TRBD1 (6 bases). CDR3 length: 17 residues. Trimming took 6 bases from V and 2 from J, leaving 20 bases between them. Germline-derived CDR1 and CDR2 are SEHNR and FQNEAQ (reference sequence). CDR3 sequence: CASSSMGGRGGNQPQHF. Written as DNA, the CDR3 is TGTGCCAGCAGTTCAATGGGGGGCAGGGGAGGCAATCAGCCCCAGCATTTT.